At least ten counts were recorded for the clone carrying this TCR beta chain. Its antigen is still unknown. The data belong to a study of shared clonotypes between healthy human individuals. Whole-study findings and limits: Rarefaction indicated that sorted-subset sequencing remained incomplete although depth was large.

This CDR3 contains 15 residues. J was trimmed by 3 bases and V by 10 bases; bases with no gene match: 12. The germline gives CDR1 SGHAT, CDR2 FQDESV (reference sequence). Sorted-subset replicate PCRs used roughly 210 ng of genomic DNA. This amount corresponded to about 30,000 T cell genomes. The table came from immunoSEQ multiplex PCR; TCRdb's copy has only in-frame clones and leaves some out. The sample lists about a million clones, 60% to 80% occurring once. This receptor was taken from a man aged 18 to 29 in good health. Sample: memory CD4+ T cells sorted from blood. Regarding subset: CD45RA-negative fraction. This chain connects TRBV11-1 to TRBJ2-5; 9 bases agree with TRBD2. This CDR3 is CATRLAGNPKETQYF. The CDR3 nucleotides are TGTGCCACCAGGCTAGCGGGAAACCCAAAAGAGACCCAGTACTTC.